Listed below are T cell receptor beta chains from one sample, sequenced in a study of T-cell memory formation after mild COVID-19. Using its own MiXCR run on the 5' RACE reads, TCRdb lists one record per CDR3 protein. The sample includes roughly 580,000 distinct CDR3 sequences, 18% of them seen just once. Sequencing was performed on PBMCs or a T cell subset sorted from them (not recorded which). These receptors all stem from an adult woman who had mild COVID-19 (a few samples of this study predate the infection). Cell type and time point are not known. Each CDR3 is given with its conserved first and last residue. A D gene is named only where the DNA matches it firmly. Only some rows state a clone size, as once, few, many or a class for expanded clones.

j_gene: TRBJ2-7; d_gene: .; v_gene: TRBV10-3; abundance: few; CDR3nt: TGTGCCATCAGCCCCGATGGCTACGAGCAGTACTTC; CDR3aa: CAISPDGYEQYF
j_gene: TRBJ1-4; d_gene: .; v_gene: TRBV12-3/TRBV12-4; abundance: .; CDR3nt: TGTGCCAGCAGAATGGCAGGGATTTCTAATGAAAAACTGTTTTTT; CDR3aa: CASRMAGISNEKLFF
j_gene: TRBJ2-5; d_gene: .; v_gene: TRBV7-9; abundance: few; CDR3nt: TGTGCCAGCAGCTTAGCAGAGGGGATGACAGAGACCCAGTACTTC; CDR3aa: CASSLAEGMTETQYF
j_gene: TRBJ1-4; d_gene: .; v_gene: TRBV7-9; abundance: many; CDR3nt: TGTGCCAGCAGCTTACGGGGGTTTGGCGAAAAACTGTTTTTT; CDR3aa: CASSLRGFGEKLFF
j_gene: TRBJ2-3; d_gene: .; v_gene: TRBV7-2; abundance: few; CDR3nt: TGTGCCAGCAGTTTTTCAGGGGTGGCCACAGATACGCAGTATTTT; CDR3aa: CASSFSGVATDTQYF
j_gene: TRBJ2-7; d_gene: TRBD1; v_gene: TRBV20-1; abundance: .; CDR3nt: TGCAGTGCGAGGGACAGTTTGAAGTACGAGCAGTACTTC; CDR3aa: CSARDSLKYEQYF
j_gene: TRBJ1-1; d_gene: TRBD1; v_gene: TRBV7-9; abundance: few; CDR3nt: TGTGCCAGCAGCTTAGCCCGACAGGGGACTGAAGCTTTCTTT; CDR3aa: CASSLARQGTEAFF
j_gene: TRBJ2-5; d_gene: TRBD1; v_gene: TRBV24-1; abundance: few; CDR3nt: TGTGCCACCAGTGATGGGGACAGGGTGGGGGAGACCCAGTACTTC; CDR3aa: CATSDGDRVGETQYF
j_gene: TRBJ2-5; d_gene: .; v_gene: TRBV4-1; abundance: many; CDR3nt: TGCGCCAGCAGCTCTCCGGGACGCAGGCAAGAGACCCAGTACTTC; CDR3aa: CASSSPGRRQETQYF
j_gene: TRBJ1-2; d_gene: .; v_gene: TRBV7-2; abundance: .; CDR3nt: TGTGCCAGCAGCTTAGGGGGGACCGCCTCGAGGGGCTACACCTTC; CDR3aa: CASSLGGTASRGYTF
j_gene: TRBJ1-1; d_gene: TRBD1; v_gene: TRBV5-6; abundance: .; CDR3nt: TGTGCCAGCAGCTTGGCCTGGGGTCGAGGGGGCGCGGGCACTGAAGCTTTCTTT; CDR3aa: CASSLAWGRGGAGTEAFF
j_gene: TRBJ2-1; d_gene: TRBD1; v_gene: TRBV7-9; abundance: few; CDR3nt: TGTGCCAGCAGCTCCGACAGGGTGTGGGATGAGCAGTTCTTC; CDR3aa: CASSSDRVWDEQFF
j_gene: TRBJ2-5; d_gene: .; v_gene: TRBV5-4; abundance: .; CDR3nt: TGTGCCAGCAGCTTGGCATGGGGGAGTAGAGAGACCCAGTACTTC; CDR3aa: CASSLAWGSRETQYF
j_gene: TRBJ2-5; d_gene: .; v_gene: TRBV7-9; abundance: few; CDR3nt: TGTGCCAGCAGCTTAACAACCCCCTACCAGTACTTC; CDR3aa: CASSLTTPYQYF
j_gene: TRBJ1-1; d_gene: .; v_gene: TRBV12-3/TRBV12-4; abundance: .; CDR3nt: TGTGCCAGCAGTTTCCGAACCCACACTGAAGCTTTCTTT; CDR3aa: CASSFRTHTEAFF
j_gene: TRBJ2-1; d_gene: .; v_gene: TRBV5-1; abundance: few; CDR3nt: TGCGCCAGCAGCTTGGTATCCGGAGCGCGGAGTGAGCAGTTCTTC; CDR3aa: CASSLVSGARSEQFF
j_gene: TRBJ1-1; d_gene: .; v_gene: TRBV7-2; abundance: .; CDR3nt: TGTGCCAGCAGCTTAGTTGAGGGGTTGGCTGAAGCTTTATTT; CDR3aa: CASSLVEGLAEALF
j_gene: TRBJ1-1; d_gene: .; v_gene: TRBV5-1; abundance: .; CDR3nt: TGCGCCAGCAGCTTGGACCACGCGAACACTGAAGCTTTCTTT; CDR3aa: CASSLDHANTEAFF
j_gene: TRBJ2-7; d_gene: .; v_gene: TRBV24-1; abundance: many; CDR3nt: TGTGCCACCAGTGGGGAAGCAGGAGCCAAAGAATACGAGCAGTACTTC; CDR3aa: CATSGEAGAKEYEQYF
j_gene: TRBJ2-7; d_gene: .; v_gene: TRBV25-1; abundance: few; CDR3nt: TGTGCCAGCAGGAGGGCAACGTACGAGCAGTACTTC; CDR3aa: CASRRATYEQYF
j_gene: TRBJ2-4; d_gene: TRBD1; v_gene: TRBV7-3; abundance: few; CDR3nt: TGTGCCAGCAGCGTACAGGGGTCCCCATCAAACATTCAGTACTTC; CDR3aa: CASSVQGSPSNIQYF
j_gene: TRBJ2-4; d_gene: TRBD2; v_gene: TRBV6-6; abundance: .; CDR3nt: TGTGCCAGCAGTTACTCTGCGGGCGGACTAGCGGGAAACATTCAGTACTTC; CDR3aa: CASSYSAGGLAGNIQYF
j_gene: TRBJ1-2; d_gene: .; v_gene: TRBV7-2; abundance: few; CDR3nt: TGTGCCAGCAGCTTCCCAGGATCTGGCTACACCTTC; CDR3aa: CASSFPGSGYTF
j_gene: TRBJ1-1; d_gene: .; v_gene: TRBV7-2; abundance: few; CDR3nt: TGTGCCAGCAGCTTATCCTCGCAGGGAGGGAGCACTGAAGCTTTCTTT; CDR3aa: CASSLSSQGGSTEAFF
j_gene: TRBJ1-3; d_gene: .; v_gene: TRBV6-5; abundance: .; CDR3nt: TGTGCCAGCGCCCCCCTCCCAGGGTCCTCTGGAAACACCATATATTTT; CDR3aa: CASAPLPGSSGNTIYF
j_gene: TRBJ1-5; d_gene: TRBD1; v_gene: TRBV2; abundance: .; CDR3nt: TGTGCCAGCAGCTGGGACAGGGTAAGCAATCAGCCCCAGCATTTT; CDR3aa: CASSWDRVSNQPQHF
j_gene: TRBJ2-3; d_gene: TRBD2; v_gene: TRBV9; abundance: .; CDR3nt: TGTGCCAGCAGCGCCGCTAGCGGGAGGACTCCGATCACAGATACGCAGTATTTT; CDR3aa: CASSAASGRTPITDTQYF
j_gene: TRBJ2-5; d_gene: .; v_gene: TRBV5-1; abundance: few; CDR3nt: TGCGCCAGCAGCTCCCCAGGGCCGGGAAAAGAGACCCAGTACTTC; CDR3aa: CASSSPGPGKETQYF
j_gene: TRBJ1-4; d_gene: TRBD1; v_gene: TRBV9; abundance: few; CDR3nt: TGTGCCAGCAGCCGGACAGGGCAAGGAGAAAAACTGTTTTTT; CDR3aa: CASSRTGQGEKLFF
j_gene: TRBJ2-7; d_gene: TRBD1; v_gene: TRBV5-1; abundance: .; CDR3nt: TGCGCCAGCAGCTTTGCCAGGGGGCCCTACGAGCAGTACTTC; CDR3aa: CASSFARGPYEQYF
j_gene: TRBJ2-2; d_gene: .; v_gene: TRBV20-1; abundance: .; CDR3nt: TGCAGTGCTAGAGGGCTAGCGAGTATTTCGGGCACCGGGGAGCTGTTTTTT; CDR3aa: CSARGLASISGTGELFF
j_gene: TRBJ1-2; d_gene: TRBD1; v_gene: TRBV18; abundance: .; CDR3nt: TGTGCCAGCAGCCCAGACAGGGGCGGCTACACCTTC; CDR3aa: CASSPDRGGYTF
j_gene: TRBJ2-7; d_gene: TRBD1; v_gene: TRBV2; abundance: .; CDR3nt: TGTGCGCAGCGGGACAGGGTACACGAGCAGTACTTC; CDR3aa: CAQRDRVHEQYF